Reported below is one TCR beta chain. Its antigen is as yet unknown. This specimen belongs to a study of cytomegalovirus exposure and HLA in healthy donors. Background on the study: Sequencing of around 200 million T cells in an earlier analysis found 100 million to 140 million unique TCR beta sequences. Study findings and constraints: A later analysis appeared to link common viral pathogens to several of the most significant clusters.

The PCR employed 60 Vbeta primers together with 13 Jbeta primers. Generated by immunoSEQ multiplex PCR, the TCRdb table keeps only in-frame clones and is missing some. The profile shows fewer than 250,000 clones, around 79% of them singletons. This receptor was taken from a woman aged 45-65 years in good health and CMV-seronegative. Input material: PBMCs.

CDR3 amino acids: CASGLGQGSSPLHF. CDR3 in DNA: TGTGCTAGTGGTTTGGGACAGGGTTCGTCACCCCTCCACTTT. V usage is TRBV12-5 and J usage is TRBJ1-6, with TRBD1 matching over 7 bases. Per germline, CDR1 LGHNT and CDR2 FRNRAP. V shed 1 base and J 10 bases; nucleotides not matched to a gene: 4. The CDR3 has 14 amino acids.